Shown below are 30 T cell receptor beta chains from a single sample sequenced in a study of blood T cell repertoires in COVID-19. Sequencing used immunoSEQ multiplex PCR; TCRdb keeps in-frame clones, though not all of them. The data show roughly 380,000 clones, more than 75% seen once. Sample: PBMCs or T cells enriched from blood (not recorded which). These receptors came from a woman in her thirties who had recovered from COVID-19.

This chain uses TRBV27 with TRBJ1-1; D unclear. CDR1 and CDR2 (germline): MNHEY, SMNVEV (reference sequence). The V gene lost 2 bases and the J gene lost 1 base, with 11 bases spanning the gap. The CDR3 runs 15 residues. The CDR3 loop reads CASSLRDPRNTEAFF. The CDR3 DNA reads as TGTGCCAGCAGTTTACGGGATCCGAGGAACACTGAAGCTTTCTTT.

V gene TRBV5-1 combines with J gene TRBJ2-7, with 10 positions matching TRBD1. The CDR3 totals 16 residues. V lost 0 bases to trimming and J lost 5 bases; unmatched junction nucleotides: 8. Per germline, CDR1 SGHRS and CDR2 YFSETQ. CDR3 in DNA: TGCGCCAGCAGCTTGGGTATGACAGGGGGCTCACACGAGCAGTACTTC. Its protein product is CASSLGMTGGSHEQYF.

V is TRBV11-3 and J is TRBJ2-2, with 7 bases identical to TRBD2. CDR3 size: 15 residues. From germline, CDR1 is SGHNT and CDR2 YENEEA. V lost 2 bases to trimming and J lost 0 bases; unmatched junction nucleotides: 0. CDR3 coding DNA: TGTGCCAGCAGCTTAAGCGGGACGAACACCGGGGAGCTGTTTTTT. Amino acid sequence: CASSLSGTNTGELFF.

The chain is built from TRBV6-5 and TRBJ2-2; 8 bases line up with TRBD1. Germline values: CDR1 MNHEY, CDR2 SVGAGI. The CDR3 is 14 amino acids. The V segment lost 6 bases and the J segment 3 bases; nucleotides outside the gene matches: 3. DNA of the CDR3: TGTGCCAGCAGGGCGACAGGGGACACCGGGGAGCTGTTTTTT. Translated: CASRATGDTGELFF.

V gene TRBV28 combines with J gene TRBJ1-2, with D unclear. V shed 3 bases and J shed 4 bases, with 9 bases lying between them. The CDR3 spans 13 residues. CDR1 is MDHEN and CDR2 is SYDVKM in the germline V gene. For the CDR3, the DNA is TGTGCCAGCAGTTTCAGAGGTGGCTATGGCTACACCTTC. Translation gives CASSFRGGYGYTF.

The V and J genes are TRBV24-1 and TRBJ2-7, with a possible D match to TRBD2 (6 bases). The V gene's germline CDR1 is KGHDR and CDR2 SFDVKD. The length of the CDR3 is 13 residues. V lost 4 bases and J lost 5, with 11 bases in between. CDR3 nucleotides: TGTGCCACCAGTGACCGCGGGACGGACGAGCAGTACTTC. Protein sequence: CATSDRGTDEQYF.

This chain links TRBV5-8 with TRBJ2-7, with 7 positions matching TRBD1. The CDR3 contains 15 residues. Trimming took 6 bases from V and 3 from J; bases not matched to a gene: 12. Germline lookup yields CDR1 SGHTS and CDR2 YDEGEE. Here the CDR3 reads CASTAPGQTNYEQYF. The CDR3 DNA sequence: TGTGCCAGCACAGCTCCGGGACAGACCAACTACGAGCAGTACTTC. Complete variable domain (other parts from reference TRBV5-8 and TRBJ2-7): EAGVTQSPTHLIKTRGQQATLRCSPISGHTSVYWYQQALGLGLQFLLWYDEGEERNRGNFPPRFSGRQFPNYSSELNVNALELEDSALYLCASTAPGQTNYEQYFGPGTRLTVT.

This CDR3 reads CASSDNQGETNEKLFF. The CDR3 DNA sequence: TGTGCCAGCAGTGACAACCAGGGTGAAACTAATGAAAAACTGTTTTTT. V and J are TRBV6-2 or TRBV6-3 and TRBJ1-4; D is perhaps TRBD1 (5 bases). Trimming cost V 5 bases and J 1 base, with 14 bases left between them. The CDR3 spans 16 residues. Germline CDR1 is MNHEY and CDR2 is SVGEGT.

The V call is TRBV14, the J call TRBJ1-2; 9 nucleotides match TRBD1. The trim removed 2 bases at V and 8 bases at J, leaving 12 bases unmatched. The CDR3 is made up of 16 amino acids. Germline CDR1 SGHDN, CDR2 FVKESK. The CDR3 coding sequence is TGTGCCAGCAGCCAATTCTGGACAGGGGACGAGAAGGGCTACACCTTC. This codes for CASSQFWTGDEKGYTF. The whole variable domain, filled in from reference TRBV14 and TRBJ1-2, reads EAGVTQFPSHSVIEKGQTVTLRCDPISGHDNLYWYRRVMGKEIKFLLHFVKESKQDESGMPNNRFLAERTGGTYSTLKVQPAELEDSGVYFCASSQFWTGDEKGYTFGSGTRLTVV.

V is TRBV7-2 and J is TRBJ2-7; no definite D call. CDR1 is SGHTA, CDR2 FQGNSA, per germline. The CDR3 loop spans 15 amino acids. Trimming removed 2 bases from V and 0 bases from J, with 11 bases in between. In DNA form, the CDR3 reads TGTGCCAGCAGCTTATCCTCGGTTAGCTCCTACGAGCAGTACTTC. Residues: CASSLSSVSSYEQYF.

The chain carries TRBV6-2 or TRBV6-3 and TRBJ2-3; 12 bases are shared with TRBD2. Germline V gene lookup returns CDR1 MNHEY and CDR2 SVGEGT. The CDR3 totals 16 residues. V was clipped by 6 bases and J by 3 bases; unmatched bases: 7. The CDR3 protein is CASSPYLAGGTDTQYF. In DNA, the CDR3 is TGTGCCAGCAGCCCTTACCTAGCGGGAGGGACAGATACGCAGTATTTT.

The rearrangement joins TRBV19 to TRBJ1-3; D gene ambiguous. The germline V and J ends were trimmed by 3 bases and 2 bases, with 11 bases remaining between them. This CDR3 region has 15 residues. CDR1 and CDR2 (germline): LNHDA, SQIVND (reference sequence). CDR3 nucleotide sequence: TGTGCCAGTAGTATCGCTGGGAGGGCTGGAAACACCATATATTTT. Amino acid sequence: CASSIAGRAGNTIYF.

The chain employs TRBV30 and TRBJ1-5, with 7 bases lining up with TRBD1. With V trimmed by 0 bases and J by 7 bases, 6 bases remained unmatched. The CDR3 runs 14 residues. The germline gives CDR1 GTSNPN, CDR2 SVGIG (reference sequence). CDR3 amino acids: CAWSVLTGEQPQHF. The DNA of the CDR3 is TGTGCCTGGAGTGTCCTAACAGGGGAACAGCCCCAGCATTTT.

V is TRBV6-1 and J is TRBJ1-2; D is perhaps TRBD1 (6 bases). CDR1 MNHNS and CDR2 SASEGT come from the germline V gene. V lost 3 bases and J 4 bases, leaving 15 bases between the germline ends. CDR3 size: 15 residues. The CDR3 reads CASSDGGAKGYGYTF. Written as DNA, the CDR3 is TGTGCCAGCAGTGACGGGGGGGCAAAGGGCTATGGCTACACCTTC.

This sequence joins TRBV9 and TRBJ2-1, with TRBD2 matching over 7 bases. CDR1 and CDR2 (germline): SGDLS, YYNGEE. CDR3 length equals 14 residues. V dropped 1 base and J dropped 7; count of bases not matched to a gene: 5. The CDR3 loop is CASSVLGGKNEQFF. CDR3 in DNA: TGTGCCAGCAGCGTATTGGGAGGGAAGAATGAGCAGTTCTTC.

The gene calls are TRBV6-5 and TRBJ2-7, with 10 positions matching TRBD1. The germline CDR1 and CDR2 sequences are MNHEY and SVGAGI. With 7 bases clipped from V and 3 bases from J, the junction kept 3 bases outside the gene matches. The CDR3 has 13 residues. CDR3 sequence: CASTGDRGYEQYF. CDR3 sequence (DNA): TGTGCCAGCACCGGGGACAGGGGCTACGAGCAGTACTTC.

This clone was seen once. CDR3 sequence reads: CASSQERDRRPYTF. The CDR3 nucleotides are TGTGCCAGCAGCCAAGAACGGGATAGGAGGCCCTACACCTTC. The chain joins TRBV4-2 to TRBJ1-2; D not certain. The CDR3 runs 14 residues. Germline V CDR1 and CDR2: LGHNA, YNFKEQ. Trimming cost V 0 bases and J 10 bases, with 15 bases left between them.

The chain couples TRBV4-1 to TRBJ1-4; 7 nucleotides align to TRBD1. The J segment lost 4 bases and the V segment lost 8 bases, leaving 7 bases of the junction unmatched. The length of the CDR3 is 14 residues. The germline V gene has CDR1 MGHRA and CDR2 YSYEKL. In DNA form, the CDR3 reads TGCGCCAGCCACAGGGGCCTCGGTAATGAAAAACTGTTTTTT. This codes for CASHRGLGNEKLFF.

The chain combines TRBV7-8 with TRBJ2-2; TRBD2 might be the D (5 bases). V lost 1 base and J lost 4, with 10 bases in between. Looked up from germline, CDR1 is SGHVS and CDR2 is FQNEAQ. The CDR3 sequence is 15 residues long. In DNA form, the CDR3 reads TGTGCCAGCAGCTTAGGGCTAGCTTCCACCGGGGAGCTGTTTTTT. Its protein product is CASSLGLASTGELFF.

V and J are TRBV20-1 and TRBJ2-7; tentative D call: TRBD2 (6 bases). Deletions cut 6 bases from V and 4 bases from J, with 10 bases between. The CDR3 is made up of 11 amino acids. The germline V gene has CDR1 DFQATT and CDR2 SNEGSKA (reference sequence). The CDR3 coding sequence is TGCAGTGCGGGGGGAAGTTACGAGCAGTACTTC. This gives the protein CSAGGSYEQYF.

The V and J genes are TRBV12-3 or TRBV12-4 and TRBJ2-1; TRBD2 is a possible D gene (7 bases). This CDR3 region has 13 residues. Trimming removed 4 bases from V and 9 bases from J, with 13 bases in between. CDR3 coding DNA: TGTGCCAGCAGTTCCGCGGGGGCCCCTGAGCAGTTCTTC. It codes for CASSSAGAPEQFF.

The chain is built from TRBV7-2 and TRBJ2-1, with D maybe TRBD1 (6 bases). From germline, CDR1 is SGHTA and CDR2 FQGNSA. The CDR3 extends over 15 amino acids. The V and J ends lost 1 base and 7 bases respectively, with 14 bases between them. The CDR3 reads CASSLGGPQRNEQFF. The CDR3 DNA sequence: TGTGCCAGCAGCTTAGGGGGGCCCCAAAGAAATGAGCAGTTCTTC.

CDR3 nucleotide sequence: TGTGCCAGCAGCCCCAGGGTAGGAAGTGAGCCCACAGATACGCAGTATTTT. Amino acids: CASSPRVGSEPTDTQYF. The V gene is TRBV7-3, the J gene TRBJ2-3, with a tentative D call TRBD1 (5 bases). V shed 5 bases and J shed 2 bases, with 20 bases lying between them. This CDR3 has 17 amino acids. The germline CDR1 and CDR2 sequences are SGHTA and FQGTGA.

The DNA for the CDR3 is TGTGCCAGCAGTTCCAGGGGGCGCGGCACAGATACGCAGTATTTT. This encodes CASSSRGRGTDTQYF. The genes are TRBV27 and TRBJ2-3; 8 nucleotides align to TRBD1. V shed 4 bases and J 1 base; nucleotides not matched to a gene: 4. The germline V gene encodes CDR1 MNHEY and CDR2 SMNVEV (reference sequence). This CDR3 is 15 amino acids long.

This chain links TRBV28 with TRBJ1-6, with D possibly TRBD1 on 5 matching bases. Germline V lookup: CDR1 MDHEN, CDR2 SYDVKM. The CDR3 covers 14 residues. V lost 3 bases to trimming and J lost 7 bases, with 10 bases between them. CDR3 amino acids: CASSFGQGNSPLHF. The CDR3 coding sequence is TGTGCCAGCAGTTTTGGGCAGGGAAATTCACCCCTCCACTTT.

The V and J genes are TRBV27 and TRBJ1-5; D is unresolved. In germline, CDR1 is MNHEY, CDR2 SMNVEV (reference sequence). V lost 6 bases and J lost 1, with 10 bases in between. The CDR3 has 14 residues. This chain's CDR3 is CASSATRSNQPQHF. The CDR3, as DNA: TGTGCCAGCAGCGCGACTCGGAGCAATCAGCCCCAGCATTTT.

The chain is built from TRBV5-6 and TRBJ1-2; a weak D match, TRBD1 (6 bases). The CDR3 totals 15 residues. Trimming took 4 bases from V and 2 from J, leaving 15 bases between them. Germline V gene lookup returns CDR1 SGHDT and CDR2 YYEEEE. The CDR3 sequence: CASSPVDRTNYGYTF. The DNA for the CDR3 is TGTGCCAGCAGCCCCGTGGACAGAACGAACTATGGCTACACCTTC.

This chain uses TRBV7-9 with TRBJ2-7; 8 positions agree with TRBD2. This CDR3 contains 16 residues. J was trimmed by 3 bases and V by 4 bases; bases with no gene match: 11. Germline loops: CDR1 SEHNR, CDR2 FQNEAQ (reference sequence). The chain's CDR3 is CASSSFEERELYEQYF. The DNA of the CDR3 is TGTGCCAGCAGCTCCTTTGAGGAGCGGGAGCTCTACGAGCAGTACTTC.

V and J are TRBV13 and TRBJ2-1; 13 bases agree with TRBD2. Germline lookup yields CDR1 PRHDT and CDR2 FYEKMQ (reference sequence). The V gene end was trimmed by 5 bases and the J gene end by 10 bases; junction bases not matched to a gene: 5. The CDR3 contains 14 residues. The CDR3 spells CASSHGTSGNEQFF. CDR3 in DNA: TGTGCCAGCAGCCACGGGACTAGCGGGAACGAGCAGTTCTTC.

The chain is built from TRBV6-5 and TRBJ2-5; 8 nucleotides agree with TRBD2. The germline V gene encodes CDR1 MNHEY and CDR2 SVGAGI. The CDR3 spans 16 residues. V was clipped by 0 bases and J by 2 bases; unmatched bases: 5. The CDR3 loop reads CASSYSLAEIQETQYF. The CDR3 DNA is TGTGCCAGCAGTTACTCACTAGCGGAGATTCAAGAGACCCAGTACTTC.